Shown below are 26 T cell receptor beta chains from a single sample sequenced in a study of CD8 T cells in Susac syndrome. Random hexamers primed reverse transcription of about 0.5 to 1 ug RNA. One entry per CDR3 protein, called by TCRdb with MiXCR from the immunoSEQ multiplex PCR reads. The sample records 95,000 to 150,000 distinct CDR3 sequences, roughly 95% being singletons. The sequencing input was CD4+ T cells from PBMCs. The receptors derive from a human donor with Susac syndrome.

The chain uses TRBV3-1 and TRBJ2-7; tentatively, D is TRBD2 (6 bases). CDR3 length: 13 residues. Trimming pared 4 bases from V and 3 bases from J, leaving 10 bases between. Germline loops: CDR1 LGHDT, CDR2 YNNKEL (reference sequence). The CDR3 here is CASSRLGSYEQYF. In nucleotides, the CDR3 is TGTGCCAGCAGCCGACTCGGGAGCTACGAGCAGTACTTC.

The rearrangement links TRBV2 to TRBJ2-1; D is ambiguous. The CDR3 length is 11 residues. Germline V CDR1 and CDR2: SNHLY, FYNNEI. V was clipped by 10 bases and J by 4 bases, with 8 bases between them. The CDR3 coding sequence is TGTGCCACCACCGTTTACAATGAGCAGTTCTTC. Translating gives CATTVYNEQFF.

The V and J genes are TRBV15 and TRBJ1-1; D unresolved. V lost 0 bases and J lost 0, with 8 bases in between. Germline loops: CDR1 LNHNV, CDR2 YYDKDF (reference sequence). The CDR3 has 15 amino acids. CDR3 bases: TGTGCCACCAGCAGAGAGAAAGCCATGAACACTGAAGCTTTCTTT. This encodes CATSREKAMNTEAFF.

The rearrangement links TRBV5-6 to TRBJ2-5, with unresolved D. Germline assignment: CDR1 SGHDT and CDR2 YYEEEE. This CDR3 comprises 16 residues. V was pared by 0 bases and J by 1 base, with 13 bases between. In DNA form, the CDR3 reads TGTGCCAGCAGCTTGGGTAGCCGGCGGACCCAAGAGACCCAGTACTTC. Translated, it gives CASSLGSRRTQETQYF.

This chain uses TRBV7-2 with TRBJ2-7, with unresolved D. Germline V gene data show CDR1 as SGHTA and CDR2 as FQGNSA. Trimming removed 2 bases at V and 3 bases at J, with 14 bases between. This CDR3 is 15 amino acids long. The CDR3 region is CASSLIGRMIYEQYF. DNA of the CDR3: TGTGCCAGCAGCTTAATCGGCAGAATGATCTACGAGCAGTACTTC. Looking up the rest from reference TRBV7-2 and TRBJ2-7 gives the full variable domain: GAGVSQSPSNKVTEKGKDVELRCDPISGHTALYWYRQSLGQGLEFLIYFQGNSAPDKSGLPSDRFSAERTGGSVSTLTIQRTQQEDSAVYLCASSLIGRMIYEQYFGPGTRLTVT.

The CDR3 here is CASSLRASTDTQYF. DNA for the CDR3: TGCGCCAGCAGTCTTAGGGCTAGCACAGATACGCAGTATTTT. This sequence joins TRBV23-1 and TRBJ2-3; D remains ambiguous. TRBV23-1 is an open reading frame, and its role is uncertain. Trimming took 4 bases from V and 0 from J, leaving 8 bases between them. The CDR3 runs 14 residues.

The chain has TRBV15 and TRBJ2-1; 12 bases are a match to TRBD2. V lost 0 bases, J lost 7 bases, and 10 bases stayed unmatched. The CDR3 length is 18 residues. Germline CDR1 LNHNV, CDR2 YYDKDF (reference sequence). The CDR3 spells CATSRDRKTSGSSNEQFF. The CDR3 DNA is TGTGCCACCAGCAGAGATAGGAAGACTAGCGGGAGTTCGAATGAGCAGTTCTTC.

This CDR3 is CACPRDRGSGNTIYF. The CDR3 region has the DNA TGTGCCTGTCCCCGGGACAGGGGGTCTGGAAACACCATATATTTT. The rearrangement joins TRBV30 to TRBJ1-3; 11 bases map to TRBD1. CDR3 length equals 15 residues. In germline, CDR1 is GTSNPN, CDR2 SVGIG (reference sequence). Trimming removed 6 bases from V and 1 base from J; junction bases left unmatched: 5.

This chain links TRBV9 with TRBJ2-1; 13 nucleotides match TRBD2. Germline-derived CDR1 and CDR2 are SGDLS and YYNGEE. This CDR3 has 17 amino acids. J lost 2 bases, V lost 4 bases, and 6 bases had no gene match. The CDR3 DNA follows: TGTGCCAGCAGCACACGGACTAGCGGGAGCGCCTACAATGAGCAGTTCTTC. It codes for CASSTRTSGSAYNEQFF.

This chain connects TRBV7-9 to TRBJ1-2, with D possibly being TRBD1 (6 bases). Trimming cost V 5 bases and J 4 bases, with 20 bases left between them. This CDR3 region has 16 residues. CDR1 and CDR2 (germline): SEHNR, FQNEAQ (reference sequence). The chain's CDR3 is CASSRVGDTQLYGYTF. The CDR3 nucleotides are TGTGCCAGCAGCCGCGTAGGGGACACGCAACTCTATGGCTACACCTTC.

The chain is built from TRBV20-1 and TRBJ2-7; D ambiguous. The V end lost 3 bases, the J end lost 7 bases, and 16 bases lay between the germline ends. The CDR3 extends over 13 amino acids. Germline loops: CDR1 DFQATT, CDR2 SNEGSKA (reference sequence). CDR3 residues: CSASGVAKGEQYF. CDR3 in DNA: TGCAGTGCTAGTGGGGTGGCAAAAGGGGAGCAGTACTTC.

J is TRBJ2-3 and V is TRBV28, with D maybe TRBD1 (6 bases). Trimming cost V 5 bases and J 6 bases, with 18 bases left between them. The CDR3 is 15 amino acids. In germline, CDR1 is MDHEN, CDR2 SYDVKM. In DNA form, the CDR3 reads TGTGCCAGCAGTGCCCATCGACAGGTTACCGATACGCAGTATTTT. Its translation is CASSAHRQVTDTQYF.

This clonotype has more than one count but fewer than ten. The chain combines TRBV3-1 with TRBJ2-5; tentatively, D is TRBD2 (6 bases). CDR3 length: 11 residues. The V gene lost 8 bases and the J gene lost 5 bases, with 9 bases spanning the gap. Germline lookup yields CDR1 LGHDT and CDR2 YNNKEL (reference sequence). The DNA of the CDR3 is TGTGCCAGCTCGCGGGGCGAGACCCAGTACTTC. This gives the protein CASSRGETQYF.

This clonotype showed up just a few times. V gene TRBV29-1 combines with J gene TRBJ2-7; the D gene is possibly TRBD2 (5 bases). Germline V CDR1 and CDR2: SQVTM, ANQGSEA. Trimming removed 4 bases at V and 7 bases at J, with 14 bases between. This CDR3 spans 12 amino acids. CDR3 amino acids: CSVGGSPLEQYF. The CDR3 DNA sequence: TGCAGCGTTGGAGGGTCCCCTCTGGAGCAGTACTTC.

The CDR3 nucleotides read TGTGCCAGCAGCCGCCGGGGAGAGAGTGAAGCTTTCTTT. Its protein is CASSRRGESEAFF. The V and J genes are TRBV3-1 and TRBJ1-1, with no clear D. The CDR3 sequence is 13 residues long. V was clipped by 4 bases and J by 7 bases, with 13 bases between them. The germline V gene has CDR1 LGHDT and CDR2 YNNKEL (reference sequence). The full variable domain, with the rest looked up from reference TRBV3-1 and TRBJ1-1, is DTAVSQTPKYLVTQMGNDKSIKCEQNLGHDTMYWYKQDSKKFLKIMFSYNNKELIINETVPNRFSPKSPDKAHLNLHINSLELGDSAVYFCASSRRGESEAFFGQGTRLTVV.

V is TRBV28 and J is TRBJ1-2; possible D gene TRBD1, 6 bases. Germline values: CDR1 MDHEN, CDR2 SYDVKM. Trimming took 4 bases from V and 14 from J, leaving 20 bases between them. The length of the CDR3 is 13 residues. CDR3 region: CASSSGVLGGLTF. The CDR3, as DNA: TGTGCCAGCAGTTCGGGGGTCTTAGGGGGACTTACCTTC.

Comments on this clonotype: One end of the junction is discordant with germline, which a read error may explain. This chain links TRBV28 with TRBJ2-7; possible D gene TRBD2, 6 bases. This CDR3 has 15 residues. Germline values: CDR1 MDHEN, CDR2 SYDVKM. The chain's CDR3 is CASNLPGSGRHEQYF. Here the CDR3 DNA reads TGTGCCAGCAATTTACCAGGCTCTGGGAGGCACGAGCAGTACTTC.

This chain uses TRBV27 with TRBJ1-3; D possibly corresponds to TRBD1 (6 bases). From germline, CDR1 is MNHEY and CDR2 SMNVEV (reference sequence). Trimming stripped 7 bases from V and 0 bases from J, with 22 bases between. The CDR3 covers 18 residues. The chain's CDR3 is CASTPRGNGGTSGNTIYF. The DNA of the CDR3 is TGTGCCAGCACCCCCCGAGGGAACGGGGGCACCTCTGGAAACACCATATATTTT.

This chain joins TRBV4-3 and TRBJ2-2; 8 nucleotides agree with TRBD2. The germline CDR1 and CDR2 sequences are LGHNA and YSLEER. After removal of 4 bases from V and 4 bases from J, the junction contained 8 bases not matched to a gene. CDR3 length: 16 residues. CDR3 DNA sequence: TGCGCCAGCAGCCTCGGGCTAGCGGGCGTCACCGGGGAGCTGTTTTTT. Its protein product is CASSLGLAGVTGELFF.

The chain links TRBV24-1 to TRBJ2-1; 15 nucleotides match TRBD2. Germline CDR1 is KGHDR and CDR2 is SFDVKD. The CDR3 covers 19 residues. V was clipped by 5 bases and J by 2 bases; unmatched bases: 9. CDR3 coding DNA: TGTGCCACCAGTGGGCCGGGACTAGCGGGAGGCCCTACCTACAATGAGCAGTTCTTC. This encodes CATSGPGLAGGPTYNEQFF.

This clonotype was recorded only once. The V gene is TRBV3-1, the J gene TRBJ2-2, with TRBD1 identical over 9 bases. CDR3 length: 15 amino acids. Unmatched junction bases numbered 4, after V lost 5 bases and J lost 3 bases. CDR1 is LGHDT, CDR2 YNNKEL, per germline (reference sequence). The CDR3 protein is CASSARDRDTGELFF. In DNA form, the CDR3 reads TGTGCCAGCAGCGCCCGGGACAGGGACACCGGGGAGCTGTTTTTT.

The V gene is TRBV5-1, the J gene TRBJ2-7, with unresolved D. This CDR3 has 14 amino acids. V was pared by 5 bases and J by 7 bases, with 19 bases between. The germline CDR1 and CDR2 sequences are SGHRS and YFSETQ. Here the CDR3 DNA reads TGCGCCAGCAGTATATCACATGGCAGTGGGGAGCAGTACTTC. It yields the protein CASSISHGSGEQYF.

The chain carries TRBV29-1 and TRBJ2-7; 8 bases are shared with TRBD2. Germline trimming cut 4 bases from V and 5 bases from J; bases unmatched to any gene: 7. Germline CDR1 is SQVTM and CDR2 is ANQGSEA. The CDR3 consists of 13 residues. In DNA form, the CDR3 reads TGCAGCGTTGCCCCGGGACTAGACGACGAGCAGTACTTC. It encodes CSVAPGLDDEQYF.

This CDR3 is CASRGQGGHEYMNTEAFF. For the CDR3, the DNA is TGCGCCAGCAGGGGACAGGGAGGTCACGAATACATGAACACTGAAGCTTTCTTT. The chain couples TRBV5-1 to TRBJ1-1; 9 bases align to TRBD1. The CDR3 contains 18 residues. Germline CDR1 and CDR2: SGHRS and YFSETQ. V lost 5 bases, J lost 0 bases, and 14 bases stayed unmatched.

V gene TRBV10-3 combines with J gene TRBJ1-3; no clear D. The CDR3 totals 16 residues. V lost 3 bases, J lost 0 bases, and 12 bases lay in between. CDR1 and CDR2 from the germline V gene are ENHRY and SYGVKD. The DNA for the CDR3 is TGTGCCATCAGTGATGCTGCCCGACCCTCTGGAAACACCATATATTTT. Its protein product is CAISDAARPSGNTIYF.

V gene TRBV6-1 combines with J gene TRBJ2-3; possibly TRBD1 or TRBD2 for D (5 bases each). The V gene lost 5 bases and the J gene lost 3 bases, with 18 bases spanning the gap. The CDR3 has 16 residues. CDR1 and CDR2 (germline): MNHNS, SASEGT. The CDR3 bases are TGTGCCAGCAGTCCGACCGGGACCCGGCCTACAGATACGCAGTATTTT. The encoded protein is CASSPTGTRPTDTQYF.